The 10 T cell receptor beta chains listed next were all sequenced from one sample in a study of OX40 agonist ivuxolimab in advanced cancers. Assay: immunoSEQ multiplex PCR; the TCRdb copy retains only in-frame clones and omits some. The top ten hold around 0.31% of the sample, which has over 150,000 clones, 94% seen once. The specimen comprised CD4+ or CD8+ T cells sorted from blood, sampled in a trial of the OX40 agonist ivuxolimab. These receptors came from an adult with an advanced solid tumor such as melanoma, head and neck, liver or kidney cancer.

The rearrangement joins TRBV11-2 to TRBJ1-6; possibly TRBD1 for D (5 bases). This CDR3 has 13 amino acids. Between the trimmed V and J ends, which lost 5 bases and 10 bases, there was a span of 12 bases. Germline V CDR1 and CDR2: SGHAT, FQNNGV. Written as DNA, the CDR3 is TGTGCCAGCAGCCAGGGACTGGAGTCACCCCTCCACTTT. It translates to CASSQGLESPLHF.

The rearrangement links TRBV5-6 to TRBJ1-3; perhaps TRBD1 as D (5 bases). V lost 1 base and J 4 bases, leaving 6 bases between the germline ends. This CDR3 is 13 amino acids long. CDR1 and CDR2 from the germline V gene are SGHDT and YYEEEE. For the CDR3, the DNA is TGTGCCAGCAGCTTGCCAGGGGGAAACACCATATATTTT. It is translated as CASSLPGGNTIYF.

The chain carries TRBV10-3 and TRBJ2-7, with 10 nucleotides matching TRBD2. This CDR3 has 17 amino acids. CDR1 is ENHRY and CDR2 is SYGVKD in the germline V gene. V was pared by 4 bases and J by 0 bases, with 9 bases of the junction left unmatched. CDR3 in DNA: TGTGCCATCAGTGTCGGACTAGCGGCCGGTAGCTCCTACGAGCAGTACTTC. Translating it yields CAISVGLAAGSSYEQYF.

The chain uses TRBV10-1 and TRBJ2-3, with D possibly matching TRBD2 (6 bases). V dropped 1 base and J dropped 2 bases, with 16 bases sitting between them. This CDR3 spans 17 amino acids. Germline values: CDR1 WNHNN, CDR2 SYGVQD (reference sequence). The CDR3 DNA reads TGCGCCAGCAGTGAGTTCCCGCGGGGCGGGGTCACAGATACGCAGTATTTT. This gives the protein CASSEFPRGGVTDTQYF.

The chain has TRBV6-5 and TRBJ1-5, with D possibly being TRBD1 (5 bases). V was shortened by 0 bases and J by 7 bases, with 10 bases between the two germline ends. CDR3 length equals 14 residues. CDR1 is MNHEY, CDR2 SVGAGI, per germline. CDR3 in amino acids: CASSYSGGRQPQHF. In DNA form, the CDR3 reads TGTGCCAGCAGTTACTCCGGGGGGAGGCAGCCCCAGCATTTT.

The chain is built from TRBV7-2 and TRBJ1-1, with unresolved D. V lost 3 bases and J 8 bases, leaving 10 bases between the germline ends. The CDR3 is made up of 12 amino acids. CDR1 and CDR2 (germline): SGHTA, FQGNSA. DNA of the CDR3: TGTGCCAGCAGCTTGGATGCTCTCGAAGCTTTCTTT. Encoded protein: CASSLDALEAFF.

The chain uses TRBV5-1 and TRBJ2-5; 7 bases map to TRBD2. The V gene end was trimmed by 7 bases and the J gene end by 4 bases; junction bases not matched to a gene: 16. CDR1 and CDR2 (germline): SGHRS, YFSETQ. The CDR3 is 16 residues long. The chain's CDR3 is CASGPRPGGTGETQYF. CDR3 DNA sequence: TGCGCCAGCGGCCCTCGGCCGGGGGGAACAGGAGAGACCCAGTACTTC.

A single count supports this clone. The chain employs TRBV7-2 and TRBJ1-5, with D uncertain. Germline assignment: CDR1 SGHTA and CDR2 FQGNSA. The CDR3 spans 13 residues. The V gene lost 5 bases and the J gene lost 7 bases, with 12 bases spanning the gap. The CDR3 region has the DNA TGTGCCAGCAGCCTGACACCGCCCCAGCCCCAGCATTTT. It encodes CASSLTPPQPQHF.

The J gene is TRBJ1-1, the V gene TRBV5-6; D ambiguous. CDR1 and CDR2 (germline): SGHDT, YYEEEE. The CDR3 is 13 amino acids. Trimming stripped 0 bases from V and 4 bases from J, with 7 bases between. The CDR3 spells CASSLVGVTEAFF. The CDR3 nucleotides read TGTGCCAGCAGCTTGGTCGGGGTCACTGAAGCTTTCTTT.

This sequence joins TRBV5-4 and TRBJ1-5; 7 bases are shared with TRBD1. The CDR3 totals 17 residues. Germline V CDR1 and CDR2: SGHNT, YYREEE (reference sequence). The V gene end was trimmed by 4 bases and the J gene end by 0 bases; junction bases not matched to a gene: 10. CDR3 nucleotide sequence: TGTGCCAGCAGCCTAATCCGGGACAGTTATAGCAATCAGCCCCAGCATTTT. It translates to CASSLIRDSYSNQPQHF. Variable domain in full (rest from reference TRBV5-4 and TRBJ1-5): ETGVTQSPTHLIKTRGQQVTLRCSSQSGHNTVSWYQQALGQGPQFIFQYYREEENGRGNFPPRFSGLQFPNYSSELNVNALELDDSALYLCASSLIRDSYSNQPQHFGDGTRLSIL.